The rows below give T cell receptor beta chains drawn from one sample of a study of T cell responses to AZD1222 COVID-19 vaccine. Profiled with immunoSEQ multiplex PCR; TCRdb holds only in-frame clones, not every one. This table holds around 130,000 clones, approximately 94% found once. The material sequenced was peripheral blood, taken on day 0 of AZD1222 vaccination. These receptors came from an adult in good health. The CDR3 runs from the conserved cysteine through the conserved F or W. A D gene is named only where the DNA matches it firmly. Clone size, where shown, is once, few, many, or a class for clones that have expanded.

TGTGCCAGCAGTTTAATCCGGGGAACTAATGAAAAACTGTTTTTT,CASSLIRGTNEKLFF,-,-,TRBV6-5,TRBJ1-4
TGTGCCAGCAGTTTGGGGGACGAGCAGTACTTC,CASSLGDEQYF,-,-,TRBV28,TRBJ2-7
TGTGCCTGGAGAGGAGACAGGGGGTTAAATCAGCCCCAGCATTTT,CAWRGDRGLNQPQHF,-,TRBD1,TRBV30,TRBJ1-5
TGTGCCAGCAGTGATCGGACAGGGGGCAGCGACGAGCAGTACTTC,CASSDRTGGSDEQYF,-,TRBD1,TRBV6-2/TRBV6-3,TRBJ2-7
TGTGCCCGAAACCGGGGAAGATTTAACTATGGCTACACCTTC,CARNRGRFNYGYTF,-,-,TRBV2,TRBJ1-2
TGTGCCTGGAGTGTACTCGGAGGCGCGGGAGGGCCAGGAGAGACCCAGTACTTC,CAWSVLGGAGGPGETQYF,-,TRBD2,TRBV30,TRBJ2-5
TGTGCCAGCAGCTTTACGGGTGCCGGCAGTTCCTACGAGCAGTACTTC,CASSFTGAGSSYEQYF,-,-,TRBV7-9,TRBJ2-7
TGTGCCAGCAGCGTAGCTACTAGCGGGAGGGTCCCCGGGGAGCTGTTTTTT,CASSVATSGRVPGELFF,-,TRBD2,TRBV9,TRBJ2-2
TGTGCCAGCAGGACAACTAGCGGAGGGTACGAGCAGTACTTC,CASRTTSGGYEQYF,-,TRBD2,TRBV7-2,TRBJ2-7
TGCGCCAGCAATAGGGCAGGGGGTCAGGGCACTGAAGCTTTCTTT,CASNRAGGQGTEAFF,-,TRBD1,TRBV5-1,TRBJ1-1
TGTGCCAGCAGCCCCTCAGCCCCTGGGGCGGGAGTCCGAAATACGCAGTATTTT,CASSPSAPGAGVRNTQYF,-,TRBD2,TRBV11-2,TRBJ2-3
TGTGCCAGTATCCTAAAAGGGGGCATTAATCAGCCCCAGCATTTT,CASILKGGINQPQHF,-,TRBD1,TRBV19,TRBJ1-5
TGTGCCAGCAGCCAATCGACTACCGGGGGTCAGCCCCAGCATTTT,CASSQSTTGGQPQHF,-,-,TRBV7-6,TRBJ1-5
TGTGCCTGGAGTGTGGCCTACGAGCAGTACTTC,CAWSVAYEQYF,-,-,TRBV30,TRBJ2-7
TGTGCCAGCAGTTTATGGGCCCCTAACACTGAAGCTTTCTTT,CASSLWAPNTEAFF,-,-,TRBV27,TRBJ1-1
TGTGCCAGCAGAAAGGGGCCTAGCGGGAAAAAAATGGCAGATACGCAGTATTTT,CASRKGPSGKKMADTQYF,-,TRBD2,TRBV6-4,TRBJ2-3
TGTGCCAGCAGTCATGCACCTAACACTGAAGCTTTCTTT,CASSHAPNTEAFF,-,-,TRBV5-4,TRBJ1-1
TGTGCCAGCAGTGAGAAAGGGACTGAGACTGGCTACACCTTC,CASSEKGTETGYTF,-,-,TRBV2,TRBJ1-2
TGTGCCAGCAGTTACTATCAGGGCAATGAGCAGTTCTTC,CASSYYQGNEQFF,-,-,TRBV6-5,TRBJ2-1
TGTGCCAGTACCCGGACAGATAGCAATCAGCCCCAGCATTTT,CASTRTDSNQPQHF,-,-,TRBV19,TRBJ1-5
TGTGCCAGCAGCTTATTAGGAACAAATGGCTACACCTTC,CASSLLGTNGYTF,-,-,TRBV7-9,TRBJ1-2
TGTGCCAGCAGTTACAAGGGCACAGCTAACTATGGCTACACCTTC,CASSYKGTANYGYTF,-,-,TRBV6-5,TRBJ1-2
TGTGCCAGCAGCTTGTACGGAACTGGAAACACCATATATTTT,CASSLYGTGNTIYF,-,-,TRBV5-4,TRBJ1-3
TGTGCCTGGAGATCGAAACTACTAGCGGGACAGATTAATGAGCAGTTCTTC,CAWRSKLLAGQINEQFF,-,TRBD2,TRBV30,TRBJ2-1
TGTGCCAGCAGTCCACTAGGGGATGAGCAGTTCTTC,CASSPLGDEQFF,-,-,TRBV6-2/TRBV6-3,TRBJ2-1
TGTGCCAGTAGTATCCCCGGACGGCTTAACTATGGCTACACCTTC,CASSIPGRLNYGYTF,once,-,TRBV19,TRBJ1-2
TGTGCCAGCAGCGTGTCCGAGCGTGGCTCCTACAATGAGCAGTTCTTC,CASSVSERGSYNEQFF,-,-,TRBV9,TRBJ2-1
TGTGCCAGCAGCCGGACAACGAGCTATGGCTACACCTTC,CASSRTTSYGYTF,-,-,TRBV3-1/TRBV3-2,TRBJ1-2
TGTGCCACCAGACGGTCTAATGAAAAACTGTTTTTT,CATRRSNEKLFF,-,-,TRBV6-6,TRBJ1-4
TGCGCCAGCAGCTTGAATCAGGGGGTCGCTTTCTTT,CASSLNQGVAFF,-,TRBD1,TRBV5-1,TRBJ1-1
TGCGCCAGCAGGGGGAGGGGCACTAGCACAGATACGCAGTATTTT,CASRGRGTSTDTQYF,once,TRBD2,TRBV5-1,TRBJ2-3
TGTGCCAGCAGCTCCACCGGGACTAGCGGGGAGTGGGACACCGGGGAGCTGTTTTTT,CASSSTGTSGEWDTGELFF,-,TRBD2,TRBV7-9,TRBJ2-2